These 10 T cell receptor beta chains share one sample of origin, sequenced in a study of CXCR3-negative and CXCR3-positive naive CD8 T cells. UMI labels and 5' RACE were used to prepare the TRB cDNA libraries. TCRdb reanalyzed the 5' RACE reads and collapses them to one entry per CDR3 protein, without DNA. The sample's table shows 45,000 to 65,000 distinct CDR3 sequences. The sequenced sample consisted of naive CXCR3- CD8+ T cells from blood. Subset of the sample: CD45RO-CCR7+CD27+CD95- naive CD8+ T cells lacking CXCR3 (TNR3-). All receptors come from a human donor in good health. Some clones in this sample may be carry-over from other donors' samples.

The J gene is TRBJ1-2, the V gene TRBV29-1; TCRdb outputs TRBD1, but without DNA this stays unchecked. The CDR3 spans 12 residues. Germline assignment: CDR1 SQVTM and CDR2 ANQGSEA. CDR3: CSCDRENYGYTF.

The chain carries TRBV27 and TRBJ2-7; absent DNA, TCRdb's TRBD2 call cannot be checked. The CDR3 is 15 residues long. Germline values: CDR1 MNHEY, CDR2 SMNVEV (reference sequence). CDR3 region: CASSRAGAGSYEQYF.

The chain has TRBV12-3 or TRBV12-4 and TRBJ2-6; TCRdb lists TRBD1, though no DNA is available to test this call. CDR3 size: 16 residues. CDR3 region: CASSLTGGAGANVLTF.

V gene TRBV7-3 combines with J gene TRBJ2-1; TCRdb's D gene call, TRBD2, goes unchecked for lack of DNA. CDR3 length: 13 amino acids. Germline loops: CDR1 SGHTA, CDR2 FQGTGA. The CDR3 spells CASSAGTSYEQFF.

This rearrangement joins TRBV27 to TRBJ2-7. CDR3 length: 11 residues. CDR1 MNHEY and CDR2 SMNVEV come from the germline V gene (reference sequence). The CDR3 protein is CASRNSYEQYF.

The rearrangement joins TRBV4-3 to TRBJ2-1; the D call from TCRdb, TRBD1, cannot be confirmed without DNA. CDR3 length: 16 residues. CDR1 LGHNA and CDR2 YSLEER come from the germline V gene. The CDR3 is CASSQDTGGFLREQFF.

The J gene is TRBJ2-7, the V gene TRBV29-1; as DNA is missing, the TRBD2 call by TCRdb cannot be tested. CDR1 and CDR2 (germline): SQVTM, ANQGSEA. The CDR3 loop spans 14 amino acids. This chain's CDR3 is CSVRDSRSSYEQYF.

The CDR3: CSARDKGDEQFF. The chain employs TRBV20-1 and TRBJ2-1; TCRdb names TRBD2, which stays unverified in the absence of DNA. The CDR3 spans 12 residues. The germline gives CDR1 DFQATT, CDR2 SNEGSKA (reference sequence).

CDR3: CASSYAQGPGGYTF. The chain recombines TRBV6-5 with TRBJ1-2; TCRdb designates TRBD1, a call that cannot be tested without DNA. The CDR3 extends over 14 amino acids. The germline V gene has CDR1 MNHEY and CDR2 SVGAGI.

The CDR3 sequence is CASSYQETQYF. The chain employs TRBV6-6 and TRBJ2-5. CDR1 is MNHNY and CDR2 is SVGAGI in the germline V gene (reference sequence). The CDR3 is made up of 11 amino acids.